The sequence of this T cell receptor (beta chain) was determined in a study of post-analysis software for immune sequencing data. The TCR beta cDNA libraries carried unique molecular identifiers. One entry per CDR3 protein, called by TCRdb with MiXCR from the PCR reads. Here the sample spans approximately 260,000 distinct CDR3 sequences, just over 35% being singletons. The CDR3 loop spans 13 amino acids. Per the germline V gene, CDR1 is SGHTA and CDR2 is FQGNSA. J lost 2 bases, V lost 3 bases, and 1 base had no gene match. As for this clonotype: Its specificity is unknown.

Study-level points and caveats: Patients used several TRBV segments, including TRBV5-6, TRBV5-1 and TRBV20-1, more often than controls.

What was sequenced was blood. The sequence was obtained from a girl under 18 with multiple sclerosis. The rearrangement uses TRBV7-2 and TRBJ2-7; TRBD1 matches at 7 bases. DNA of the CDR3: TGTGCCAGCAGCTTCACAGGGGCCTACGAGCAGTACGTC. It translates to CASSFTGAYEQYV.